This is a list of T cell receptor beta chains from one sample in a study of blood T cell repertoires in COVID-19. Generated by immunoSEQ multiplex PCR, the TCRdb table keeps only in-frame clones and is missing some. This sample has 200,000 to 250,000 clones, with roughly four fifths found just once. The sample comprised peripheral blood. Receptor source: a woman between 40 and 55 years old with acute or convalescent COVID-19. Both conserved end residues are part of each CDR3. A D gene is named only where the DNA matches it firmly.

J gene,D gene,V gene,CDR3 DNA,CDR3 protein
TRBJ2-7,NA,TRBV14,TGTGCCAGCAGCCAAGATTTTATGTACGAGCAGTACTTC,CASSQDFMYEQYF
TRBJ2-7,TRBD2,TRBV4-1,TGCGCCAGCAGCAATGGGCGGACTAGCGGAAACTCCTACGAGCAGTACTTC,CASSNGRTSGNSYEQYF
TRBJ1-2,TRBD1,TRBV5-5,TGTGCCAGCAGCTTGGTTGAGGGGGCGTACTATGGCTACACCTTC,CASSLVEGAYYGYTF
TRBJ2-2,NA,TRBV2,TGTGCCAGCAGTGAGCGGCACCTGACCGGGGAGCTGTTTTTT,CASSERHLTGELFF
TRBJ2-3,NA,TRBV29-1,TGCAGCGTTGAATTTGCGTTGATAACTTCGGCAGATACGCAGTATTTT,CSVEFALITSADTQYF
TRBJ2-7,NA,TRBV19,TGTGCCAGTAAATCCCCTTGCTACGAGCAGTACTTC,CASKSPCYEQYF
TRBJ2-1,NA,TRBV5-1,TGCGCCAGCAGCAGGGACTCCTCTTGGTCCTACAATGAGCAGTTCTTC,CASSRDSSWSYNEQFF
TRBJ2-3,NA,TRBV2,TGTGCCAGCACAACCGACAGGACGCAGTATTTT,CASTTDRTQYF
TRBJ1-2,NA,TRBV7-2,TGTGCCAGCAGTTCGTCCAGGGGTGATGGCTACACCTTC,CASSSSRGDGYTF
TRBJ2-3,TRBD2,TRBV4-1,TGCGCCAGCAGCCAAGAAAGGACTAGTAGAATCCATACGCAGTATTTT,CASSQERTSRIHTQYF
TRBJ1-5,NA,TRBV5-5,TGTGCCAGCAGCACCTCAGGGGTAAAAAAGCCCCAGCATTTT,CASSTSGVKKPQHF
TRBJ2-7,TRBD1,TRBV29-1,TGCAGCGTTGTAGGGGGCGGTCCGAAATACGAGCAGTACTTC,CSVVGGGPKYEQYF
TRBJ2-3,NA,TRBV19,TGTGCCAGTAGTATTAGGGGTCGGGATACGCAGTATTTT,CASSIRGRDTQYF
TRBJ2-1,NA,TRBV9,TGTGCCAGCAGCAAGGGGGGGAGTGCCTACAATGAGCAGTTCTTC,CASSKGGSAYNEQFF
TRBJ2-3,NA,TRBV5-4,TGTGCCAGCAGCTTGGAGTGGACTACTTCAGATACGCAGTATTTT,CASSLEWTTSDTQYF
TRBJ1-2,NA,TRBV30,TGTGCCTGGAGTGAACCGGGAGCCCTAAGGATCGGCTACACCTTC,CAWSEPGALRIGYTF
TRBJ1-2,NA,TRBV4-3,TGCGCCAGCAGCCACTTCCTGACAAATTCTAACTATGGCTACACCTTC,CASSHFLTNSNYGYTF
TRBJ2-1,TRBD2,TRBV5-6,TGTGCCAGCAGCTTAGGAGGCGGGAGGACCCTTAGGAATGAGCAGTTCTTC,CASSLGGGRTLRNEQFF
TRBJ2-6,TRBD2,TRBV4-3,TGCGCCAGCAGCCAAGCCGGCGGGAGGGCCGCAGGGGCCAACGTCCTGACTTTC,CASSQAGGRAAGANVLTF
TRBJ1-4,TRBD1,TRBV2,TGTGCCAGCAGTGACAAGGACAGGGGCGGAGGAAAACTGTTTTTT,CASSDKDRGGGKLFF
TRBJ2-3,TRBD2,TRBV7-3,TGTGCCAGCAGCCCCGGGACTAGCGGTCCAGATACGCAGTATTTT,CASSPGTSGPDTQYF
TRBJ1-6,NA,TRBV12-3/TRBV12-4,TGTGCCAGCAGCCTTTCCTCTAATTCACCCCTCCACTTT,CASSLSSNSPLHF
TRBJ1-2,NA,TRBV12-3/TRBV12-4,TGTGCCAGCAGTTCCCGGCGCCTCGGGGGCTACACCTTC,CASSSRRLGGYTF
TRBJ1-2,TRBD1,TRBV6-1,TGTGCCAGCAGTGAGCGCACGGGACAGGGGGCCAATGGCTACACCTTC,CASSERTGQGANGYTF
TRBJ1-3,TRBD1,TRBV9,TGTGCCAGCAGCGAGCGGGGGACAGGGGATTCATCTGGAAACACCATATATTTT,CASSERGTGDSSGNTIYF
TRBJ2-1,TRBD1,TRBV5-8,TGTGCCAGCAGCCGACAGGGGGCAAGGGGTGAGCAGTTCTTC,CASSRQGARGEQFF
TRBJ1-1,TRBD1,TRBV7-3,TGTGCCAGCAGCCTCGTCCCCCCGGGACAGGGGATAATTGTCACTGAAGCTTTCTTT,CASSLVPPGQGIIVTEAFF
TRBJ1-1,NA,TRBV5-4,TGTGCCAGCAGCTCATACCGGGACTCGCTGAACACTGAAGCTTTCTTT,CASSSYRDSLNTEAFF
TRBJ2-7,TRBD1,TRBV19,TGTGCCAGTAGTATCGCTGACAGGGACTACGAGCAGTACTTC,CASSIADRDYEQYF
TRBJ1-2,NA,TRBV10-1,TGCGCCAGCAGTGAGTCGGGGGCGCCGGCTGGCTACACCTTC,CASSESGAPAGYTF
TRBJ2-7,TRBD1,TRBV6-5,TGTGCCAGCAGTTACACCAGAACCATTAGGACAGGAGAGCAGTACTTC,CASSYTRTIRTGEQYF
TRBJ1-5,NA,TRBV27,TGTGCCAGCAGTTTGGAGGGGAAAAATCAGCCCCAGCATTTT,CASSLEGKNQPQHF
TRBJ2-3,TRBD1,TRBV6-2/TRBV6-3,TGTGCCAGCAGTTACGACAGGGCGAACACAGATACGCAGTATTTT,CASSYDRANTDTQYF